A single sample gave rise to the 13 T cell receptor beta chains below, sequenced in a study of cytomegalovirus exposure and HLA in healthy donors. In the PCR, 60 Vbeta and 13 Jbeta primers were used. Using immunoSEQ multiplex PCR, the repertoire was profiled, and TCRdb retains in-frame clones only, with some absent. The table lists about 130,000 clones, around 74% of them singletons, with more than 3.5% in the top ten. The sequenced material came from PBMCs. The receptors derive from a man aged 18 to 30 in good health and CMV-seropositive.

V is TRBV4-1 and J is TRBJ1-1; D perhaps matches TRBD1 (5 bases). V lost 4 bases and J lost 5, with 8 bases in between. The CDR3 spans 12 residues. Germline V CDR1 and CDR2: MGHRA, YSYEKL. The CDR3 sequence is CASSRGGTEAFF. In nucleotides, the CDR3 is TGCGCCAGCAGCCGCGGGGGTACTGAAGCTTTCTTT.

V and J are TRBV5-1 and TRBJ1-2; unclear D gene. Between the trimmed V and J ends, which lost 0 bases and 4 bases, there was a span of 10 bases. CDR3 size: 14 residues. CDR1 is SGHRS, CDR2 YFSETQ, per germline. CDR3 sequence: CASSLDPGGYGYTF. CDR3 coding DNA: TGCGCCAGCAGCTTGGATCCGGGTGGCTATGGCTACACCTTC.

This clone was observed a handful of times. The V call is TRBV28, the J call TRBJ2-7; 13 bases are shared with TRBD2. From germline, CDR1 is MDHEN and CDR2 SYDVKM. J lost 1 base, V lost 6 bases, and 0 bases had no gene match. The CDR3 sequence is 14 residues long. The CDR3 reads CASRTSGGSYEQYF. Here the CDR3 DNA reads TGTGCCAGCAGGACTAGCGGGGGGTCCTACGAGCAGTACTTC.

The table lists this clone with a count of one. The chain uses TRBV7-2 and TRBJ2-7; 8 bases align to TRBD2. This CDR3 is built from 15 residues. The V segment lost 1 base and the J segment 3 bases; nucleotides outside the gene matches: 5. Germline V gene data show CDR1 as SGHTA and CDR2 as FQGNSA. The CDR3 reads CASSLEYGGGYEQYF. CDR3 sequence (DNA): TGTGCCAGCAGCTTAGAATACGGGGGGGGCTACGAGCAGTACTTC.

This rearrangement joins TRBV5-1 to TRBJ2-1; tentatively, D is TRBD1 (6 bases). Germline CDR1 SGHRS, CDR2 YFSETQ. CDR3 length equals 15 residues. V lost 0 bases and J lost 14, with 21 bases in between. The CDR3 region is CASSLVVGSGGEEFF. The CDR3 nucleotides are TGCGCCAGCAGCTTGGTAGTCGGCAGTGGGGGCGAGGAGTTCTTC.

This chain links TRBV28 with TRBJ2-3; maybe TRBD2 (6 bases). Trimming took off 8 bases at V and 2 bases at J, with 17 bases between the two ends. CDR1 is MDHEN, CDR2 SYDVKM, per germline. This CDR3 has 15 amino acids. The CDR3: CASEGSGTYTDTQYF. CDR3 in DNA: TGTGCCAGCGAGGGTAGCGGCACCTACACAGATACGCAGTATTTT.

This clone was counted a few times. The chain joins TRBV5-4 to TRBJ2-5, with 13 bases fitting TRBD2. CDR1 SGHNT and CDR2 YYREEE come from the germline V gene (reference sequence). The V segment lost 3 bases and the J segment 4 bases; nucleotides outside the gene matches: 12. The CDR3 extends over 18 amino acids. The CDR3 loop is CASSSGLAGALRRETQYF. The CDR3 nucleotides are TGTGCCAGCAGCTCCGGACTAGCGGGGGCCCTAAGAAGAGAGACCCAGTACTTC.

The CDR3 sequence: CASSLKGVSYGYTF. The CDR3 DNA sequence: TGTGCCAGCAGCTTGAAGGGGGTTTCCTATGGCTACACCTTC. This chain joins TRBV5-6 and TRBJ1-2; D may be TRBD1 (6 bases). The ends were cut back, 1 base at V and 4 bases at J, with 11 bases in the middle. The CDR3 is made up of 14 amino acids. CDR1 is SGHDT and CDR2 is YYEEEE in the germline V gene.

DNA for the CDR3: TGTGCCAGCAGTTACCTAGCGGGGGGCCTCTACAATGAGCAGTTCTTC. Its translation: CASSYLAGGLYNEQFF. The chain couples TRBV28 to TRBJ2-1; TRBD2 matches at 11 bases. CDR1 and CDR2 from the germline V gene are MDHEN and SYDVKM. After removal of 4 bases from V and 3 bases from J, the junction contained 5 bases not matched to a gene. The CDR3 extends over 16 amino acids.

The chain employs TRBV28 and TRBJ1-1; tentatively, D is TRBD1 (6 bases). Germline CDR1 MDHEN, CDR2 SYDVKM. This CDR3 region has 13 residues. The V end was cut by 6 bases, the J end by 1 base, with 9 bases between. The DNA of the CDR3 is TGTGCCAGCAGGACGACAGGGAACACTGAAGCTTTCTTT. Translation: CASRTTGNTEAFF.

Concerning this clone itself: One junction end does not reproduce the germline sequence, and a read error may be involved. The rearrangement links TRBV5-1 to TRBJ2-7; D is perhaps TRBD1 (8 bases). CDR1 is SGHRS and CDR2 is YFSETQ in the germline V gene. This CDR3 comprises 13 residues. CDR3 loop: CASSSDRDYEQSF. The CDR3 nucleotides are TGCGCCAGCAGCTCGGACAGGGACTACGAGCAGTCCTTC. Using reference TRBV5-1 and TRBJ2-7 for the parts outside the CDR3, the full variable domain is KAGVTQTPRYLIKTRGQQVTLSCSPISGHRSVSWYQQTPGQGLQFLFEYFSETQRNKGNFPGRFSGRQFSNSRSEMNVSTLELGDSALYLCASSSDRDYEQSFGPGTRLTVT.

The rearrangement joins TRBV9 to TRBJ2-7; 8 positions match TRBD2. J lost 2 bases, V lost 3 bases, and 4 bases had no gene match. Germline CDR1 SGDLS, CDR2 YYNGEE. The CDR3 has 14 residues. The CDR3: CASSALAGPYEQYF. CDR3 coding DNA: TGTGCCAGCAGCGCCTTAGCGGGGCCCTACGAGCAGTACTTC.

The V and J genes are TRBV4-1 and TRBJ2-3; tentative D call: TRBD2 (5 bases). The CDR3 sequence is 15 residues long. Germline V gene sequence: CDR1 MGHRA, CDR2 YSYEKL. Trimming took 4 bases from V and 3 from J, leaving 14 bases between them. CDR3 nucleotides: TGCGCCAGCAGCCGTATAGGGCGGGTGACAGATACGCAGTATTTT. Translation gives CASSRIGRVTDTQYF.